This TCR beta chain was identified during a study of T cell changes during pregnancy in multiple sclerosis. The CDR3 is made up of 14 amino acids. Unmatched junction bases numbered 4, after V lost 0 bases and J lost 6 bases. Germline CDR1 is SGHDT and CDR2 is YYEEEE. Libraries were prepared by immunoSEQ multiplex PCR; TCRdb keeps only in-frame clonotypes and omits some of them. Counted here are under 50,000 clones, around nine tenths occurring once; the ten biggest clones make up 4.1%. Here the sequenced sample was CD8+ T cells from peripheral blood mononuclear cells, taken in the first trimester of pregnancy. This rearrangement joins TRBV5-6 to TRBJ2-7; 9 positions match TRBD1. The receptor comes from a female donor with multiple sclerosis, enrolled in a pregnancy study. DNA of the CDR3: TGTGCCAGCAGCTTGGGGACAGGGGTTGGCGAGCAGTACTTC. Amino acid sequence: CASSLGTGVGEQYF.